The next 29 T cell receptor beta chains were all read from a single sample in a study of blood T cell repertoires in COVID-19. Libraries were prepared by immunoSEQ multiplex PCR; TCRdb keeps only in-frame clonotypes and omits some of them. The sample consists of 70,000 to 100,000 clones, around 84% of them appearing once. Sample: peripheral blood. All receptors derive from a human donor in a cohort sampled during active COVID-19.

The chain links TRBV28 to TRBJ1-5; 8 bases map to TRBD1. V was clipped by 3 bases and J by 5 bases; unmatched bases: 9. This CDR3 spans 16 amino acids. CDR1 and CDR2 (germline): MDHEN, SYDVKM. The CDR3 protein is CASSLIGQGGDQPQHF. The DNA for the CDR3 is TGTGCCAGCAGTTTGATTGGACAGGGAGGTGATCAGCCCCAGCATTTT.

The chain links TRBV9 to TRBJ2-1; D gene ambiguous. The CDR3 consists of 14 residues. Deletions cut 0 bases from V and 7 bases from J, with 11 bases between. CDR1 and CDR2 from the germline V gene are SGDLS and YYNGEE. The CDR3 DNA reads as TGTGCCAGCAGCGTAGATGTGGCCGTAAATGAGCAGTTCTTC. Residues: CASSVDVAVNEQFF.

The chain uses TRBV4-2 and TRBJ2-3; 9 bases are a match to TRBD2. With V trimmed by 5 bases and J by 1 base, 4 bases remained unmatched. Germline V lookup: CDR1 LGHNA, CDR2 YNFKEQ. The CDR3 sequence is 15 residues long. In nucleotides, the CDR3 is TGTGCCAGCAGCTCCCGACTAGCGGGCACAGATACGCAGTATTTT. This codes for CASSSRLAGTDTQYF.

This chain's CDR3 is CASRLTGTGNTGELFF. CDR3 sequence (DNA): TGTGCCAGCAGACTAACCGGGACAGGGAACACCGGGGAGCTGTTTTTT. The V and J genes are TRBV6-6 and TRBJ2-2, with 8 bases that match TRBD1. Trimming cost V 6 bases and J 1 base; bases outside gene matches: 7. Germline loops: CDR1 MNHNY, CDR2 SVGAGI (reference sequence). The CDR3 extends over 16 amino acids.

Written as DNA, the CDR3 is TGTGCCAGCAGCGCCCGGGACAGGGGTAAGGACGAGCAGTACTTC. Protein product: CASSARDRGKDEQYF. The rearrangement links TRBV5-6 to TRBJ2-7, with 10 bases that match TRBD1. The V gene's germline CDR1 is SGHDT and CDR2 YYEEEE. The CDR3 contains 15 residues. V shed 4 bases and J 5 bases; nucleotides not matched to a gene: 9. The full variable domain, in which reference TRBV5-6 and TRBJ2-7 provide the parts outside the CDR3, is DAGVTQSPTHLIKTRGQQVTLRCSPKSGHDTVSWYQQALGQGPQFIFQYYEEEERQRGNFPDRFSGHQFPNYSSELNVNALLLGDSALYLCASSARDRGKDEQYFGPGTRLTVT.

This chain uses TRBV30 with TRBJ2-3, with TRBD1 matching 11 bases. This CDR3 is built from 13 residues. The trim removed 7 bases at V and 2 bases at J, leaving 2 bases unmatched. Germline V gene lookup returns CDR1 GTSNPN and CDR2 SVGIG (reference sequence). CDR3 loop: CALGQGATDTQYF. The DNA of the CDR3 is TGTGCCTTAGGACAGGGGGCCACAGATACGCAGTATTTT.

This clone was picked up a small number of times. V is TRBV7-3 and J is TRBJ2-1, with D hard to call. The CDR3 contains 15 residues. Per germline, CDR1 SGHTA and CDR2 FQGTGA. Trimming pared 5 bases from V and 0 bases from J, leaving 11 bases between. The CDR3: CASSPGGSSYNEQFF. For the CDR3, the DNA is TGTGCCAGCAGCCCCGGCGGCAGCTCCTACAATGAGCAGTTCTTC.

The V and J genes are TRBV6-1 and TRBJ2-3, with D hard to call. Per the germline V gene, CDR1 is MNHNS and CDR2 is SASEGT. V gave up 3 bases and J gave up 0 bases, with 10 bases separating them. CDR3 length equals 15 residues. The CDR3 DNA sequence: TGTGCCAGCAGTGATGGTGGGCCTAGCACAGATACGCAGTATTTT. The encoded protein is CASSDGGPSTDTQYF.

The J gene is TRBJ2-3, the V gene TRBV7-8; TRBD1 matches 12 bases. Germline V gene data show CDR1 as SGHVS and CDR2 as FQNEAQ. The length of the CDR3 is 16 residues. V lost 5 bases and J lost 14; bases outside the gene matches: 17. The CDR3 sequence: CASSAPGTGGAQRRYF. The CDR3 DNA reads as TGTGCCAGCAGCGCGCCCGGGACAGGGGGCGCGCAGAGGAGGTATTTT.

J is TRBJ2-2 and V is TRBV24-1; 7 bases fit TRBD2. J lost 5 bases, V lost 3 bases, and 11 bases had no gene match. The CDR3 is 17 residues long. From germline, CDR1 is KGHDR and CDR2 SFDVKD. The CDR3, as DNA: TGTGCCACCAGTGATCCCGGGGGGACCACTTGGACCGGGGAGCTGTTTTTT. Translating it yields CATSDPGGTTWTGELFF.

The genes are TRBV11-2 and TRBJ1-4; 9 bases agree with TRBD1. The V gene's germline CDR1 is SGHAT and CDR2 FQNNGV. Trimming removed 0 bases from V and 8 bases from J; junction bases left unmatched: 10. The CDR3 has 17 residues. The CDR3 DNA sequence: TGTGCCAGCAGCTTAGACGCGTTCGGACAGGGGCGGGAAAAACTGTTTTTT. Amino acids: CASSLDAFGQGREKLFF. The complete variable domain, with remaining parts taken from reference TRBV11-2 and TRBJ1-4, reads EAGVAQSPRYKIIEKRQSVAFWCNPISGHATLYWYQQILGQGPKLLIQFQNNGVVDDSQLPKDRFSAERLKGVDSTLKIQPAKLEDSAVYLCASSLDAFGQGREKLFFGSGTQLSVL.

The rearrangement links TRBV7-9 to TRBJ2-7; D ambiguous. Trimming removed 11 bases from V and 5 bases from J, with 13 bases in between. The CDR3 extends over 11 amino acids. Germline assignment: CDR1 SEHNR and CDR2 FQNEAQ (reference sequence). The CDR3 region has the DNA TGTGCCTCCGGAGTCCTGGACGAGCAGTACTTC. It specifies CASGVLDEQYF.

The chain has TRBV5-1 and TRBJ2-1; weak D call: TRBD2 (6 bases). V gave up 0 bases and J gave up 6 bases, with 13 bases separating them. The germline V gene has CDR1 SGHRS and CDR2 YFSETQ. The CDR3 length is 15 residues. The CDR3 is CASSLDLSGANEQFF. Here the CDR3 DNA reads TGCGCCAGCAGCTTGGACCTCTCGGGAGCCAATGAGCAGTTCTTC.

The chain is built from TRBV3-1 (or the pseudogene TRBV3-2) and TRBJ2-3, with TRBD2 matching 10 bases. The germline gives CDR1 LGHDT, CDR2 YNNKEL (reference sequence). CDR3 size: 15 residues. The junction had 7 bases not matched to a gene; V was cut back by 1 base and J by 9 bases. Here the CDR3 reads CASSQVGLAGVTQYF. CDR3 nucleotides: TGTGCCAGCAGCCAAGTGGGCCTAGCGGGAGTCACGCAGTATTTT.

The V and J genes are TRBV28 and TRBJ1-3; 8 bases fit TRBD1. V gave up 5 bases and J gave up 4 bases; unmatched junction bases: 7. In germline, CDR1 is MDHEN, CDR2 SYDVKM. The CDR3 has 15 amino acids. CDR3 coding DNA: TGTGCCAGCAGTCCGACAGGGGCGCGAGGAAACACCATATATTTT. Translating gives CASSPTGARGNTIYF.

The chain employs TRBV11-3 and TRBJ2-7; perhaps TRBD2 as D (6 bases). Between the trimmed V and J ends, which lost 3 bases and 7 bases, there was a span of 13 bases. This CDR3 region has 13 residues. CDR1 is SGHNT and CDR2 is YENEEA in the germline V gene. The CDR3: CASSFSIGGEQYF. In DNA, the CDR3 is TGTGCCAGCAGCTTTTCGATAGGAGGGGAGCAGTACTTC.

The gene calls are TRBV18 and TRBJ2-7; 7 positions agree with TRBD1. V was clipped by 2 bases and J by 2 bases; unmatched bases: 3. The CDR3 has 14 residues. The V gene's germline CDR1 is KGHSH and CDR2 LQKENI. The CDR3 coding sequence is TGTGCCAGCTCACCAGGGACAGCCACCTACGAGCAGTACTTC. Translation gives CASSPGTATYEQYF.

This chain links TRBV7-2 with TRBJ2-7, with D possibly TRBD1 on 6 matching bases. V shed 2 bases and J shed 3 bases, with 11 bases lying between them. CDR1 is SGHTA, CDR2 FQGNSA, per germline. This CDR3 has 14 residues. This CDR3 is CASSLLGGFYEQYF. In DNA, the CDR3 is TGTGCCAGCAGCTTATTAGGGGGTTTCTACGAGCAGTACTTC.

In this sample, this clone turned up a few times. The same CDR3 is also encoded by other DNA sequences in this sample. V and J are TRBV6-5 and TRBJ2-7; TRBD2 is a possible D gene (6 bases). The germline V and J ends were trimmed by 2 bases and 3 bases, with 8 bases remaining between them. Looked up from germline, CDR1 is MNHEY and CDR2 is SVGAGI. CDR3 length: 13 amino acids. In nucleotides, the CDR3 is TGTGCCAGCAGTTACAGGGAGGACTACGAGCAGTACTTC. Encoded protein: CASSYREDYEQYF.

This chain uses TRBV6-5 with TRBJ1-6, with 10 positions matching TRBD1. Germline V gene lookup returns CDR1 MNHEY and CDR2 SVGAGI. The J segment lost 7 bases and the V segment lost 5 bases, leaving 5 bases of the junction unmatched. This CDR3 comprises 15 residues. Here the CDR3 reads CASSPRDRGNSPLHF. As DNA, the CDR3 is TGTGCCAGCAGTCCCCGGGACAGGGGAAATTCACCCCTCCACTTT.

The chain has TRBV5-1 and TRBJ2-2, with a weak D call TRBD2 (6 bases). CDR3 length equals 15 residues. The ends were cut back, 4 bases at V and 3 bases at J, with 13 bases in the middle. Germline CDR1 and CDR2: SGHRS and YFSETQ. CDR3: CASSRDLGDTGELFF. For the CDR3, the DNA is TGCGCCAGCAGCCGGGACTTAGGTGACACCGGGGAGCTGTTTTTT.

The chain joins TRBV10-1 to TRBJ1-1; perhaps TRBD1 as D (5 bases). The germline V gene has CDR1 WNHNN and CDR2 SYGVQD (reference sequence). There are 13 residues in the CDR3. Trimming stripped 7 bases from V and 5 bases from J, with 14 bases between. CDR3 region: CASTRGLGTEAFF. The CDR3 DNA sequence: TGCGCCAGCACACGGGGGTTGGGAACTGAAGCTTTCTTT.

This clone was seen once. This chain uses TRBV19 with TRBJ1-5, with D tentatively TRBD1 (6 bases). V gave up 2 bases and J gave up 3 bases, with 14 bases separating them. Germline CDR1 reads LNHDA; CDR2 reads SQIVND (reference sequence). This CDR3 spans 16 amino acids. The CDR3 bases are TGTGCCAGTAGTATACAGGGGCCCCTGGACAATCAGCCCCAGCATTTT. As protein: CASSIQGPLDNQPQHF.

The V and J genes are TRBV7-9 and TRBJ2-5; TRBD1 aligns across 7 bases. Germline V gene sequence: CDR1 SEHNR, CDR2 FQNEAQ (reference sequence). J gave up 2 bases and V 5 bases, and 11 bases lay outside the gene matches. The CDR3 totals 16 residues. CDR3 sequence: CASSLGTALRQETQYF. The CDR3, as DNA: TGTGCCAGCAGCCTTGGGACAGCGCTAAGACAAGAGACCCAGTACTTC.

The gene calls are TRBV19 and TRBJ2-2, with a tentative D call TRBD1 (6 bases). In germline, CDR1 is LNHDA, CDR2 SQIVND (reference sequence). CDR3 length: 14 amino acids. The V and J ends lost 9 bases and 4 bases respectively, with 15 bases between them. The DNA of the CDR3 is TGTGCCAGCAGCCGGGACACGGTCACCGGGGAGCTGTTTTTT. Protein product: CASSRDTVTGELFF.

In this sample, this clone turned up once. This chain joins TRBV2 and TRBJ2-5; 7 bases fit TRBD2. The trim removed 1 base at V and 4 bases at J, leaving 6 bases unmatched. Germline V lookup: CDR1 SNHLY, CDR2 FYNNEI. The CDR3 is 15 amino acids. For the CDR3, the DNA is TGTGCCAGCAGTGAAGTTTCGACTAGCTCAGAGACCCAGTACTTC. Translating gives CASSEVSTSSETQYF.

This chain joins TRBV5-1 and TRBJ1-5; 10 nucleotides match TRBD1. V was clipped by 4 bases and J by 10 bases; unmatched bases: 8. Germline V CDR1 and CDR2: SGHRS, YFSETQ. The CDR3 has 14 amino acids. The CDR3 protein is CASSTGDRGQPQHF. In DNA, the CDR3 is TGCGCCAGCAGCACGGGGGACAGGGGTCAACCCCAGCATTTT. Using reference TRBV5-1 and TRBJ1-5 for the parts outside the CDR3, the full variable domain is KAGVTQTPRYLIKTRGQQVTLSCSPISGHRSVSWYQQTPGQGLQFLFEYFSETQRNKGNFPGRFSGRQFSNSRSEMNVSTLELGDSALYLCASSTGDRGQPQHFGDGTRLSIL.

This clone showed up just a few times. This chain links TRBV7-8 with TRBJ1-2; D gene uncertain. The V gene lost 1 base and the J gene lost 3 bases, with 6 bases spanning the gap. The V gene's germline CDR1 is SGHVS and CDR2 FQNEAQ. The length of the CDR3 is 13 residues. In nucleotides, the CDR3 is TGTGCCAGCAGCTTAGACGGAGACTATGGCTACACCTTC. Amino acid sequence: CASSLDGDYGYTF. Using reference TRBV7-8 and TRBJ1-2 for the parts outside the CDR3, the full variable domain is GAGVSQSPRYKVAKRGQDVALRCDPISGHVSLFWYQQALGQGPEFLTYFQNEAQLDKSGLPSDRFFAERPEGSVSTLKIQRTQQEDSAVYLCASSLDGDYGYTFGSGTRLTVV.

This clone has a handful of counts. The V call is TRBV28, the J call TRBJ2-7; possible D gene TRBD1, 6 bases. The V gene lost 6 bases and the J gene lost 2 bases, with 14 bases spanning the gap. The CDR3 covers 14 residues. CDR1 MDHEN and CDR2 SYDVKM come from the germline V gene. CDR3 nucleotides: TGTGCCAGCAGGACAGGTCCTCCGGCCTACGAGCAGTACTTC. It codes for CASRTGPPAYEQYF. The variable domain in full, with the rest retrieved from reference TRBV28 and TRBJ2-7, is DVKVTQSSRYLVKRTGEKVFLECVQDMDHENMFWYRQDPGLGLRLIYFSYDVKMKEKGDIPEGYSVSREKKERFSLILESASTNQTSMYLCASRTGPPAYEQYFGPGTRLTVT.